This entry is about one TCR beta chain. Its cognate antigen has yet to be identified. Qualities for individual bases were not recorded, and no much larger clone is one base off. What this sample's time point label stands for: 12 to 13 months on ibrutinib. For TCR beta library preparation, roughly 1.8 micrograms of genomic DNA was extracted from cryopreserved PBMCs. Longitudinal blood samples from CLL patients on ibrutinib monotherapy were analyzed using high-throughput TCR beta sequencing. Patients were enrolled in a phase 2 open-label single-center ibrutinib monotherapy trial. A MiSeq instrument was used for deep resolution sequencing, which targeted depths ranging from 1 in 1 million up to 1 in 200,000 T cells, with coverage averaging 10x for each clonotype. The immunoSEQ hsTCRB Kit was used to generate the TCR beta libraries. The authors' analysis ran thus. The data were analyzed with ImmunoSEQ Analyzer and ImmunoSEQ Data Assistant, and V, D and J gene assignments followed IMGT definitions. Clonality, which ranges from 0 to 1, was calculated by subtracting the normalized Shannon entropy of productive rearrangement frequencies from one. Public clonotype analysis was restricted to overrepresented clonotypes comprising at least 0.05% of each patient's repertoire. Approximately 14 age-matched healthy donor repertoires from immuneACCESS were used as controls for clonality. Here the immuneACCESS table is served through TCRdb, limited to in-frame sequences with V and J called. Missing clones are a known gap in these copies; in checked studies unresolved V genes cover under half, and the rest lacks a known reason. V, J and clone size are taken as reported in that table, and D and trimming were inferred from the DNA itself. Here the sample has 20,000 to 25,000 clones; 55% to 75% occur a single time. Clones ranked in the top ten supply more than 40% of the sample.

The sample comes from a study of cytotoxic CD8 clonotypes in ibrutinib-treated CLL (dated by TCRdb to the early 2020s). Broadly, across the study: In this cohort, more than 14 patients were treatment-naive and 11 to 12 were relapsed/refractory, while roughly 18 had unmutated IGHV. Partial responses were observed in 24 patients and complete responses in 2; after a median follow-up of about 69 months, remission was maintained in some 14 patients and progression was observed in approximately twelve. Response samples were obtained after a median of approximately twelve months of treatment, with a range of about 6 to 36 months. On average, each sample had approximately 250,000 productive templates and about 89,000 productive rearrangements. Longitudinal samples were obtainable from 26 of the 86 participants in the trial. Cryopreserved peripheral blood mononuclear cells were obtained prior to treatment, at the time of response, and at either disease progression or sustained remission. Patients were still on ibrutinib when every remission and progressive disease sample was collected. What the authors observed across the whole study: Public clonotypes were rare and either shrank or stayed stable during treatment, and the rise in clonality at ibrutinib response reflected expansion of private clonotypes. Lymph node repertoires were not examined, and the timing of sampling was not matched between patients in sustained remission and those whose disease progressed. At ibrutinib response clonality went up, during sustained remission it held steady, and at progression it dropped back toward baseline. Baseline clonality was found to be higher than that of age-matched healthy donors and was strongly correlated with circulating CD8+ T-cell counts.

CDR1 and CDR2 (LNHDA, SQIVND) derive from the germline V gene (reference sequence). Measured from the cysteine to the phenylalanine, the CDR3 is 17 residues long. Left in the record is the CDR3 DNA by itself, 51 bases read in frame from the first base. V drops 0 bases and J drops 0 bases, leaving 14 bases in between. The receptor comes from a human donor with chronic lymphocytic leukemia. Source: PBMCs, taken after 12 months of ibrutinib treatment. The chain couples TRBV19 to TRBJ1-1; the D gene is perhaps TRBD1, from 6 matching bases. The CDR3 region has the sequence CASSIEGTGWVNTEAFF. The nucleotides are TGTGCCAGTAGTATAGAAGGTACAGGGTGGGTGAACACTGAAGCTTTCTTT.